The source of this T cell receptor beta chain is a study of T-cell reconstitution after alpha-beta-depleted transplantation in children. Study-level points and caveats: Surviving recipient T cells and intrathymic progenitors accounted for some patients' high TCRbeta diversity at day 60. About two months after transplant, alpha-beta T cells reportedly came from several hundred expanded graft clones. Once a year had passed after transplant, T-cell counts and diversity came mostly from newly produced T cells.

This clonotype occurred many times. Its antigen remains unidentified. V shed 0 bases and J shed 7 bases, with 13 bases lying between them. The V gene's germline CDR1 is DFQATT and CDR2 SNEGSKA (reference sequence). CDR3 length: 14 residues. Preparation of the TCRbeta library used unique molecular identifiers. TCRdb re-called the PCR reads with MiXCR, one entry per CDR3 protein. The sample lists about 240,000 distinct CDR3 sequences, about 26% seen once, with around 2.5% in the top ten. This TCR came from a girl aged 2 to 9 with Fanconi anemia, due to receive a stem cell transplant. The specimen comprised PBMCs, sampled before TCRalphabeta/CD19-depleted stem cell transplant. This chain uses TRBV20-1 with TRBJ2-4; D may be TRBD1 or TRBD2 (5 bases each). The chain's CDR3 is CSARDEAGTNIQYF. Written as DNA, the CDR3 is TGCAGTGCTAGAGATGAGGCAGGGACGAACATTCAGTACTTC.